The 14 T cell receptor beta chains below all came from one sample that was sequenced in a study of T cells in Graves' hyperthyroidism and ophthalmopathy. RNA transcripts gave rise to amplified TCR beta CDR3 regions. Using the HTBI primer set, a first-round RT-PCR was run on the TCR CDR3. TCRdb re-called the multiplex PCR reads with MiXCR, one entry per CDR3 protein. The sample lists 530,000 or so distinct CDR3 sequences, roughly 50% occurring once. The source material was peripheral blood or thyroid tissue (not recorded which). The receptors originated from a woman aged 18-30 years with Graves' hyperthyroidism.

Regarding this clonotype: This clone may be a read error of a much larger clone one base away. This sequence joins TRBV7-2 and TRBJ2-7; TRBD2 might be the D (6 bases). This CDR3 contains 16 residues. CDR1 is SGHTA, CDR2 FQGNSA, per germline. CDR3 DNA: TGTGCCAGCAGCCGTCCGCTGGGACTGGTAACCTACGGGCAGTACTTC. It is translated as CASSRPLGLVTYGQYF.

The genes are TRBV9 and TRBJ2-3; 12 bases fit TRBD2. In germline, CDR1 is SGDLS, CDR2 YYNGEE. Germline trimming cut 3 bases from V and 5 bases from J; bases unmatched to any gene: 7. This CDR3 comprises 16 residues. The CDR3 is CASSATSGRYRDTQYF. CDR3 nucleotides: TGTGCCAGCAGCGCGACTAGCGGGAGATATAGAGATACGCAGTATTTT.

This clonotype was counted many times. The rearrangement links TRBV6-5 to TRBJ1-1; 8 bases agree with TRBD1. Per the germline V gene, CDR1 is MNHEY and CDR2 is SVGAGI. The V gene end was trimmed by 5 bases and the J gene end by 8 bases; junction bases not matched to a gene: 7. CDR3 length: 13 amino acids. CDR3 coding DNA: TGTGCCAGCAGTCAAACAGGGGGTCCAGAAGCTTTCTTT. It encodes CASSQTGGPEAFF.

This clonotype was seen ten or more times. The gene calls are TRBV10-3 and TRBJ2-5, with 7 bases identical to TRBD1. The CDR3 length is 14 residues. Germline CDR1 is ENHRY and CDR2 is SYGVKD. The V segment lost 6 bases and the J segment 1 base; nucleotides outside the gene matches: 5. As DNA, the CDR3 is TGTGCCATCAGGGGGGACAGACTCCAAGAGACCCAGTACTTC. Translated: CAIRGDRLQETQYF.

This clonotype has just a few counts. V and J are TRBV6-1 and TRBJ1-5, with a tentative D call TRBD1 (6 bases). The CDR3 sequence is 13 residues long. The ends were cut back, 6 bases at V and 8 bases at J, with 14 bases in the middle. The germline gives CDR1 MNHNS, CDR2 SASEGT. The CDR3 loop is CASRGGGAEPQHF. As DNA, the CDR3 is TGTGCCAGCAGAGGGGGTGGGGCCGAGCCCCAGCATTTT.

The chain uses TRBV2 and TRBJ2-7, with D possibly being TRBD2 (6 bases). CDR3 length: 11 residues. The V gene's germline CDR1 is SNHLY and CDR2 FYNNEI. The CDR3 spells CVFSGSYEQYF. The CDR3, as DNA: TGTGTTTTTAGCGGCTCCTACGAGCAGTACTTC.

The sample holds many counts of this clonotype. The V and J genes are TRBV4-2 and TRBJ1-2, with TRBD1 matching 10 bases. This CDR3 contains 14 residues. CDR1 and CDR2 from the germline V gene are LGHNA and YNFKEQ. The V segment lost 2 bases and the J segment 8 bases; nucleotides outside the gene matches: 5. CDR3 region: CASSQPGTGDGYTF. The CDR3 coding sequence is TGTGCCAGCAGCCAACCCGGGACAGGGGACGGCTACACCTTC.

CDR3 nucleotides: TGTGCCAGCACCCCGTTCATCCTTAGCGTGGCAGATACGCAGTATTTT. Translation gives CASTPFILSVADTQYF. V usage is TRBV7-9 and J usage is TRBJ2-3; D might be TRBD2 (5 bases). The CDR3 runs 16 residues. V lost 7 bases and J lost 4, with 21 bases in between. The germline gives CDR1 SEHNR, CDR2 FQNEAQ (reference sequence).

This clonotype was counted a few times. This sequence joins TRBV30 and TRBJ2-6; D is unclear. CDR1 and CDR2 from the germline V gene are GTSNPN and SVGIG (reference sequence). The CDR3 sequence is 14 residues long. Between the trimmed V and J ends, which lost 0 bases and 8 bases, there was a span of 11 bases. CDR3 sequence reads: CAWSVQTRTNVLTF. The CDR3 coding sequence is TGTGCCTGGAGTGTCCAGACCAGAACCAACGTCCTGACTTTC.

This chain's CDR3 is CSARSGLAASYEQYF. The CDR3 DNA reads as TGCAGTGCTAGGTCGGGACTAGCGGCTTCCTACGAGCAGTACTTC. The V call is TRBV20-1, the J call TRBJ2-7; 11 nucleotides agree with TRBD2. The V segment lost 3 bases and the J segment 1 base; nucleotides outside the gene matches: 5. Germline CDR1 DFQATT, CDR2 SNEGSKA (reference sequence). This CDR3 is 15 amino acids long.

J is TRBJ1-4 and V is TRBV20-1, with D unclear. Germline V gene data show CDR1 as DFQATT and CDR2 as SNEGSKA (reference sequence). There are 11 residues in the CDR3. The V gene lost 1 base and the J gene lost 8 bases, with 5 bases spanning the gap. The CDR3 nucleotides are TGCAGTGCTAGAGGGCGGGAAAAACTGTTTTTT. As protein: CSARGREKLFF.

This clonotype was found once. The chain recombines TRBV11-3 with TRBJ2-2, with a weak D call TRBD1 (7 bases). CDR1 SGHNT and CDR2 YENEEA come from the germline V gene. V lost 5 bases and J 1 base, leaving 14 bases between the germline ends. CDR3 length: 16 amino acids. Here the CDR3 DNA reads TGTGCCAGCAGCGAGGCAGGGGGGCGGAACACCGGGGAGCTGTTTTTT. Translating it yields CASSEAGGRNTGELFF. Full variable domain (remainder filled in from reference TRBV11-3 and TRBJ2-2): EAGVVQSPRYKIIEKKQPVAFWCNPISGHNTLYWYLQNLGQGPELLIRYENEEAVDDSQLPKDRFSAERLKGVDSTLKIQPAELGDSAVYLCASSEAGGRNTGELFFGEGSRLTVL.

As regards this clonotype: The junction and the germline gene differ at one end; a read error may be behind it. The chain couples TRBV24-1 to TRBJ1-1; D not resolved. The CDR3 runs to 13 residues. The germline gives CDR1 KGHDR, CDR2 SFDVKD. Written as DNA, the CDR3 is TGTGCCACCAGCGATTCTTCGGGCACTGAAGCTTTCTTT. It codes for CATSDSSGTEAFF.

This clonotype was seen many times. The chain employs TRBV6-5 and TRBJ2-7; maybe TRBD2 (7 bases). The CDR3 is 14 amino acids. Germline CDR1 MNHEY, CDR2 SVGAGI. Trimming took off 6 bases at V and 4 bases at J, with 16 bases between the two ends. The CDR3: CASSLERGGYEQYF. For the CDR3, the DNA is TGTGCCAGCAGCCTCGAAAGGGGGGGATACGAGCAGTACTTC.